This TCR beta chain emerged from a study of OX40 agonist ivuxolimab in advanced cancers. This clone was detected once. The antigen remains unidentified. Study-level results: Fewer expanded clones were found on average in CD4+ than in CD8+ T cells. Antigen specificity of clonally expanded peripheral T cells was not established.

V lost 4 bases, J lost 4 bases, and 8 bases lay in between. This CDR3 comprises 11 residues. Germline V gene sequence: CDR1 GTSNPN, CDR2 SVGIG (reference sequence). Sequencing was performed with immunoSEQ multiplex PCR; in TCRdb, only in-frame clones are kept and a portion is missing. The sample lists under 95,000 clones, about 89% occurring once. This sample comprised CD4+ or CD8+ T cells sorted from blood, obtained in a trial of the OX40 agonist ivuxolimab. V and J are TRBV30 and TRBJ2-7, with D hard to call. The TCR comes from an adult with an advanced solid tumor such as melanoma, head and neck, liver or kidney cancer. In DNA, the CDR3 is TGTGCCTGGATATCAGCATACGAGCAGTACTTC. Its translation: CAWISAYEQYF.